This T cell receptor (beta chain) was recorded in a study of T cell changes during pregnancy in multiple sclerosis (dated by TCRdb to 2018 to 2020). In the study overall: Changes in the T cell repertoire over the course of pregnancy were examined in this study in women with multiple sclerosis.

As to this clone: Its antigen is unknown. No base quality information exists; no much larger clone differs at one position.

Library method: the immunoSEQ multiplex PCR assay. TCRdb took over this immuneACCESS table, retaining in-frame rearrangements with V and J assigned. Such tables are incomplete; in checked studies, under half of the missing clones stem from an unresolved V gene, and the remainder is unexplained. Within this sample are under 70,000 clones, with about 91% of them counted one time only. The ten largest make up about 0.76% of the sample. The sequence derives from a female donor with multiple sclerosis, enrolled in a pregnancy study. The specimen comprised CD4+ T cells from peripheral blood mononuclear cells, sampled in the first trimester of pregnancy.

The CDR3 corresponds to CASTGTGIEKLFF. The nucleotides read TGTGCCAGCACGGGGACAGGGATAGAAAAACTGTTTTTT. The chain links TRBV11-2 with TRBJ1-4; the junction holds 9 bases that match TRBD1. The CDR3 contains 13 residues, cysteine and phenylalanine counted. Just the 39-base CDR3 DNA is kept, in frame starting at base 1. V and J are trimmed by 7 bases and 8 bases, and the gene matches miss 5 bases of the junction. The CDR1 and CDR2 encoded by the germline V gene are SGHAT and FQNNGV.